The source of this T cell receptor beta chain is a study of a mutant IDH1 vaccine in newly diagnosed glioma. The sample's time point: week 11, during vaccination. It was 300 ug of mutant IDH1 20-mer peptide that made up each vaccine dose, given with topical imiquimod. On this clone: Antigen unknown.

V lost 2 bases and J lost 6; bases outside the gene matches: 12. This CDR3 contains 16 residues. The germline V gene has CDR1 SGHTA and CDR2 FQGNSA. Profiled with immunoSEQ multiplex PCR; TCRdb holds only in-frame clones, not every one. The table lists 50,000 to 65,000 clones, roughly 83% of them singletons. This TCR came from a woman aged 50 to 60 with glioma. The sample was PBMCs, taken from a glioma patient whose treatment included an IDH1 peptide vaccine. The gene calls are TRBV7-2 and TRBJ2-5; 7 bases agree with TRBD2. This chain's CDR3 is CASSLRSGGELQTQYF. CDR3 coding DNA: TGTGCCAGCAGCTTACGGTCTGGGGGGGAGCTTCAGACCCAGTACTTC.